Many counts were recorded for the clone carrying this TCR beta chain. This specimen comes from a study of early T cells in non-severe SARS-CoV-2 infection. Germline CDR1 reads WNHNN; CDR2 reads SYGVQD (reference sequence). Unmatched junction bases numbered 24, after V lost 2 bases and J lost 2 bases. CDR3 length: 22 residues. Individual cDNA molecules each received unique molecular identifiers attached to them. TCRdb reanalysed the 5' RACE reads using MiXCR and keeps one entry per CDR3 protein. The sample yields some 70,000 distinct CDR3 sequences, less than 5% seen once. Sequenced: whole blood. The gene calls are TRBV10-1 and TRBJ2-5, with TRBD1 matching 9 bases. This sequence was found in an adult who was a healthcare worker with PCR-confirmed SARS-CoV-2 infection or an uninfected control (not recorded which). The CDR3 loop reads CASSEPLPVGQGTVITQETQYF. CDR3 in DNA: TGCGCCAGCAGTGAGCCCCTCCCGGTGGGACAGGGAACTGTGATAACTCAAGAGACCCAGTACTTC.